This T cell receptor (beta chain) was found in a study of control samples from healthy donors and cancer patients. Deletions cut 2 bases from V and 7 bases from J, with 24 bases between. Germline lookup yields CDR1 SGDLS and CDR2 YYNGEE. The CDR3 runs 18 residues. Using immunoSEQ multiplex PCR, the repertoire was profiled, and TCRdb retains in-frame clones only, with some absent. This sample has approximately 220,000 clones, with about 95% found just once. The sample consisted of blood. The sequence was collected from a man aged 45-65 years in good health. The chain joins TRBV9 to TRBJ1-4; TRBD1 is a possible D gene (5 bases). The CDR3 nucleotides are TGTGCCAGCAGCGTTAGTACCGGGACCCCCTCGAGAGGTGAAAAACTGTTTTTT. It codes for CASSVSTGTPSRGEKLFF.